The 27 T cell receptor beta chains presented below share a single source sample, sequenced in a study of response to subunit inactivated influenza vaccine. TCRdb reanalysed the RT-PCR reads using MiXCR and keeps one entry per CDR3 protein. The table records around 320,000 distinct CDR3 sequences, approximately 23% of them present only once. The sequenced sample was PBMCs from blood, obtained less than 22 months after vaccination. These receptors were collected from a man between 50 and 75 years old who received an inactivated influenza vaccine.

This sequence joins TRBV4-1 and TRBJ2-3; TRBD1 is a possible D gene (6 bases). Trimming removed 1 base from V and 0 bases from J, with 26 bases in between. Looked up from germline, CDR1 is MGHRA and CDR2 is YSYEKL. The CDR3 runs 21 residues. CDR3 DNA sequence: TGCGCCAGCAGCCAAGCCGTAACGTATGGGGGCGCAGGGTCTAGCACAGATACGCAGTATTTT. Translation gives CASSQAVTYGGAGSSTDTQYF.

The chain uses TRBV20-1 and TRBJ2-1, with D possibly TRBD1 on 6 matching bases. The CDR3 is 12 amino acids. Germline-derived CDR1 and CDR2 are DFQATT and SNEGSKA (reference sequence). V shed 2 bases and J shed 10 bases, with 12 bases lying between them. The CDR3 protein is CSARNLGQEQFF. CDR3 nucleotides: TGCAGTGCTAGAAATCTCGGACAGGAGCAGTTCTTC.

This clonotype was seen a handful of times. The rearrangement joins TRBV6-5 to TRBJ2-3; 11 bases are a match to TRBD2. Germline trimming cut 0 bases from V and 8 bases from J; bases unmatched to any gene: 10. Looked up from germline, CDR1 is MNHEY and CDR2 is SVGAGI. The CDR3 sequence is 17 residues long. The CDR3, as DNA: TGTGCCAGCAGTTACTCGTTCACTAGCGGGGGCCCCGGTACGCAGTATTTT. As protein: CASSYSFTSGGPGTQYF.

This clonotype has a handful of counts. The V gene is TRBV7-2, the J gene TRBJ1-6; tentatively, D is TRBD1 (5 bases). The germline V gene has CDR1 SGHTA and CDR2 FQGNSA. The CDR3 loop spans 13 amino acids. Trimming left V 7 bases short and J 10 bases short, with 14 bases between. This CDR3 reads CASTPGLGSPLHF. CDR3 coding DNA: TGTGCCAGCACCCCAGGGCTTGGCTCACCCCTCCACTTT.

The table lists this clonotype with a few counts. V and J are TRBV9 and TRBJ1-2, with D possibly being TRBD1 (6 bases). CDR1 and CDR2 from the germline V gene are SGDLS and YYNGEE. This CDR3 spans 14 amino acids. V lost 0 bases, J lost 4 bases, and 10 bases lay in between. The CDR3 DNA sequence: TGTGCCAGCAGCGTAGACAGGGCCGCCTATGGCTACACCTTC. This translates into CASSVDRAAYGYTF.

This clonotype was recorded a few times. The chain carries TRBV12-3 or TRBV12-4 and TRBJ1-3; the D gene is possibly TRBD1 (5 bases). This CDR3 is built from 16 residues. Trimming removed 4 bases from V and 1 base from J, with 14 bases in between. Here the CDR3 reads CASSSHRTWSGNTIYF. The CDR3 bases are TGTGCCAGCAGTTCCCACAGGACATGGTCTGGAAACACCATATATTTT.

This chain links TRBV20-1 with TRBJ1-1, with a weak D call TRBD1 (5 bases). Trimming removed 6 bases at V and 2 bases at J, with 13 bases between. CDR1 and CDR2 from the germline V gene are DFQATT and SNEGSKA (reference sequence). The CDR3 is 13 amino acids. CDR3 sequence (DNA): TGCAGTGCCCCCAGGGACGGAAACACTGAAGCTTTCTTT. Translation gives CSAPRDGNTEAFF.

This clonotype was observed a handful of times. The chain couples TRBV7-2 to TRBJ1-2, with D tentatively TRBD1 (6 bases). The V gene's germline CDR1 is SGHTA and CDR2 FQGNSA. The CDR3 consists of 15 residues. Trimming pared 5 bases from V and 2 bases from J, leaving 15 bases between. The CDR3, as DNA: TGTGCCAGCAGCCCACAGGGAGGTCCCAACTATGGCTACACCTTC. Translating gives CASSPQGGPNYGYTF.

The chain has TRBV6-5 and TRBJ1-6, with 7 bases lining up with TRBD1. The CDR3 runs to 17 residues. CDR1 and CDR2 (germline): MNHEY, SVGAGI. Unmatched junction bases numbered 14, after V lost 2 bases and J lost 10 bases. CDR3 sequence: CASSYTGRPGGISPLHF. CDR3 coding DNA: TGTGCCAGCAGTTACACTGGCCGGCCAGGGGGTATCTCACCCCTCCACTTT.

This clonotype has more than one count but fewer than ten. V is TRBV29-1 and J is TRBJ1-2; tentative D call: TRBD1 (5 bases). Germline values: CDR1 SQVTM, CDR2 ANQGSEA. V gave up 7 bases and J gave up 3 bases, with 15 bases separating them. This CDR3 is 13 amino acids long. DNA for the CDR3: TGCAGCGCCACGCCGGGACGGGACTATGGCTACACCTTC. It translates to CSATPGRDYGYTF.

The sample holds many counts of this clonotype. V is TRBV6-5 and J is TRBJ1-4; a weak D match, TRBD1 (6 bases). Trimming took off 0 bases at V and 8 bases at J, with 13 bases between the two ends. The CDR3 loop spans 15 amino acids. Looked up from germline, CDR1 is MNHEY and CDR2 is SVGAGI. The CDR3 coding sequence is TGTGCCAGCAGTTACTCTGGACAGTCGAGCGAAAAACTGTTTTTT. Protein: CASSYSGQSSEKLFF.

This chain connects TRBV12-3 or TRBV12-4 to TRBJ1-6, with D tentatively TRBD1 (5 bases). The CDR3 has 15 amino acids. V lost 1 base to trimming and J lost 6 bases, with 10 bases between them. The CDR3 loop reads CASSLVQGGNSPLHF. The CDR3 bases are TGTGCCAGCAGTTTAGTCCAGGGTGGTAATTCACCCCTCCACTTT.

The CDR3 spells CSAGQSSYEQYF. The DNA for the CDR3 is TGCAGTGCTGGACAGAGCTCCTACGAGCAGTACTTC. The rearrangement links TRBV20-1 to TRBJ2-7; a possible D gene is TRBD1 (6 bases). The CDR3 runs 12 residues. V lost 5 bases and J 0 bases, leaving 8 bases between the germline ends. The germline V gene encodes CDR1 DFQATT and CDR2 SNEGSKA (reference sequence).

The chain is built from TRBV4-3 and TRBJ2-1; D gene ambiguous. There are 15 residues in the CDR3. Germline CDR1 and CDR2: LGHNA and YSLEER. V lost 3 bases and J 3 bases, leaving 12 bases between the germline ends. The CDR3 is CASSQPRLVYNEQFF. The CDR3 coding sequence is TGCGCCAGCAGCCAGCCTCGATTGGTCTACAATGAGCAGTTCTTC.

This clonotype was observed a few times. This rearrangement joins TRBV28 to TRBJ1-5, with D tentatively TRBD1 (6 bases). The CDR3 covers 15 residues. V dropped 6 bases and J dropped 2 bases, with 14 bases sitting between them. CDR1 MDHEN and CDR2 SYDVKM come from the germline V gene. Here the CDR3 reads CASSSQGMGNQPQHF. For the CDR3, the DNA is TGTGCCAGCAGCAGCCAGGGGATGGGCAATCAGCCCCAGCATTTT.

This clonotype turned up a few times. The chain has TRBV28 and TRBJ2-7; the D gene could be TRBD1 or TRBD2 (6 bases each). The V gene lost 6 bases and the J gene lost 1 base, with 16 bases spanning the gap. The CDR3 sequence is 15 residues long. Germline V gene sequence: CDR1 MDHEN, CDR2 SYDVKM. CDR3 bases: TGTGCCAGCAGCAGTCCCGGGGGCCTTTCCTACGAGCAGTACTTC. Encoded protein: CASSSPGGLSYEQYF.

The V gene is TRBV4-1, the J gene TRBJ1-5; D call uncertain. Trimming took off 0 bases at V and 7 bases at J, with 7 bases between the two ends. Per the germline V gene, CDR1 is MGHRA and CDR2 is YSYEKL. The CDR3 spans 13 residues. The CDR3 nucleotides are TGCGCCAGCAGCCAAGAAACTCGGCAGCCCCAGCATTTT. Amino acid sequence: CASSQETRQPQHF.

J is TRBJ2-3 and V is TRBV7-9; D tentatively fits TRBD1 or TRBD2 (5 bases each). Between the trimmed V and J ends, which lost 5 bases and 6 bases, there was a span of 15 bases. This CDR3 has 14 residues. Germline CDR1 is SEHNR and CDR2 is FQNEAQ (reference sequence). In DNA, the CDR3 is TGTGCCAGCAGCCTTCCGAGGGGAATTGATACGCAGTATTTT. It yields the protein CASSLPRGIDTQYF. Full variable domain (rest looked up from reference TRBV7-9 and TRBJ2-3): DTGVSQNPRHKITKRGQNVTFRCDPISEHNRLYWYRQTLGQGPEFLTYFQNEAQLEKSRLLSDRFSAERPKGSFSTLEIQRTEQGDSAMYLCASSLPRGIDTQYFGPGTRLTVL.

This clonotype was detected once. The chain recombines TRBV4-2 with TRBJ2-1, with D possibly called TRBD1 or TRBD2 (6 bases each). The CDR3 sequence is 16 residues long. V dropped 6 bases and J dropped 1 base, with 16 bases sitting between them. The V gene's germline CDR1 is LGHNA and CDR2 YNFKEQ. The CDR3 region is CASSRSRGESYNEQFF. Written as DNA, the CDR3 is TGTGCCAGCAGTCGTAGTAGGGGGGAGTCCTACAATGAGCAGTTCTTC.

This clonotype was observed a few times. The chain is built from TRBV2 and TRBJ2-1; 7 nucleotides agree with TRBD2. Germline CDR1 and CDR2: SNHLY and FYNNEI. Trimming at V came to 11 bases and at J to 5 bases, leaving 6 bases not matched to a gene. The CDR3 contains 12 residues. The CDR3 is CADRDYNNEQFF. Written as DNA, the CDR3 is TGTGCCGACCGGGACTATAACAATGAGCAGTTCTTC.

This clonotype was seen a handful of times. This sequence joins TRBV4-1 and TRBJ2-6; D is unresolved. Trimming left V 1 base short and J 1 base short, with 5 bases between. The CDR3 loop spans 15 amino acids. Germline loops: CDR1 MGHRA, CDR2 YSYEKL. CDR3 residues: CASSQGVSGANVLTF. The CDR3 bases are TGCGCCAGCAGCCAAGGGGTTTCTGGGGCCAACGTCCTGACTTTC.

This clonotype was observed a few times. The chain employs TRBV7-9 and TRBJ2-7, with D possibly matching TRBD1 (6 bases). V gave up 4 bases and J gave up 2 bases, with 12 bases separating them. In germline, CDR1 is SEHNR, CDR2 FQNEAQ (reference sequence). This CDR3 spans 14 amino acids. The CDR3 sequence: CASSSLTGTYEQYF. The CDR3, as DNA: TGTGCCAGCAGCTCCCTGACAGGAACCTACGAGCAGTACTTC.

This clonotype was found a few times. This sequence joins TRBV2 and TRBJ2-7, with 13 nucleotides matching TRBD2. V gave up 4 bases and J gave up 2 bases; unmatched junction bases: 2. This CDR3 is built from 15 residues. CDR1 is SNHLY, CDR2 FYNNEI, per germline. The CDR3 loop reads CASSGTSGGPYEQYF. CDR3 nucleotides: TGTGCCAGCAGTGGGACTAGCGGGGGACCCTACGAGCAGTACTTC.

This clonotype has only a few counts. The V call is TRBV7-9, the J call TRBJ1-6, with D hard to call. Germline V lookup: CDR1 SEHNR, CDR2 FQNEAQ (reference sequence). The CDR3 is made up of 15 amino acids. V gave up 1 base and J gave up 6 bases, with 10 bases separating them. In DNA form, the CDR3 reads TGTGCCAGCAGCTTAGTTCGGGGTCCTAATTCACCCCTCCACTTT. Amino acids: CASSLVRGPNSPLHF.

This clonotype was detected only a few times. This sequence joins TRBV4-2 and TRBJ2-5; D is ambiguous. CDR1 and CDR2 (germline): LGHNA, YNFKEQ. The CDR3 is 13 amino acids. Trimming cost V 0 bases and J 2 bases, with 4 bases left between them. CDR3: CASSQEMQETQYF. In DNA form, the CDR3 reads TGTGCCAGCAGCCAAGAGATGCAAGAGACCCAGTACTTC.

The table lists this clonotype with a few counts. The gene calls are TRBV7-9 and TRBJ2-1; TRBD2 matches 8 bases. CDR1 and CDR2 from the germline V gene are SEHNR and FQNEAQ (reference sequence). After removal of 5 bases from V and 8 bases from J, the junction contained 14 bases not matched to a gene. This CDR3 comprises 16 residues. CDR3 sequence reads: CASSPPVVAGIYEQFF. The CDR3 nucleotides are TGTGCCAGCAGCCCGCCCGTAGTAGCGGGAATATATGAGCAGTTCTTC.

This clonotype has a handful of counts. V is TRBV7-2 and J is TRBJ2-7, with a weak D call TRBD1 (5 bases). Per the germline V gene, CDR1 is SGHTA and CDR2 is FQGNSA. The CDR3 runs to 15 residues. Trimming took 0 bases from V and 0 from J, leaving 9 bases between them. The CDR3 coding sequence is TGTGCCAGCAGCTTAGCGGACATCAGCTCCTACGAGCAGTACTTC. Its translation: CASSLADISSYEQYF.